This T cell receptor beta chain was identified during a study of CD8 T cells in Susac syndrome. Study at large: The sequenced Susac syndrome patients included more than five who had clinically active disease and roughly 8 who were in remission. Findings and caveats of the study: When the CD4+ T cell repertoires of patients with Susac syndrome were examined, they did not show any clonal expansion.

On this clonotype: The antigen remains unidentified.

Trimming removed 0 bases from V and 4 bases from J, with 9 bases in between. This CDR3 has 14 amino acids. The germline V gene encodes CDR1 LNHDA and CDR2 SQIVND (reference sequence). RNA was extracted with the RNeasy kit, and a quantity of about 0.45 to 1 ug was reverse transcribed using random hexamers. Amplification of the TCR beta CDR3 was carried out by immunoSEQ multiplex PCR, which spanned a total of 54 Vbeta and 13 Jbeta segments. In TCRdb, the immunoSEQ multiplex PCR reads were re-called with MiXCR into one record per CDR3 protein. The repertoire holds 150,000 to 200,000 distinct CDR3 sequences, with roughly nine tenths as singletons.

This receptor was obtained from a human donor with Susac syndrome. The sequenced sample consisted of CD4+ T cells from PBMCs. This chain links TRBV19 with TRBJ1-1, with D possibly matching TRBD1 (6 bases). DNA of the CDR3: TGTGCCAGTAGTATAGAGCAGGGGACCACTGAAGCTTTCTTT. Encoded protein: CASSIEQGTTEAFF.